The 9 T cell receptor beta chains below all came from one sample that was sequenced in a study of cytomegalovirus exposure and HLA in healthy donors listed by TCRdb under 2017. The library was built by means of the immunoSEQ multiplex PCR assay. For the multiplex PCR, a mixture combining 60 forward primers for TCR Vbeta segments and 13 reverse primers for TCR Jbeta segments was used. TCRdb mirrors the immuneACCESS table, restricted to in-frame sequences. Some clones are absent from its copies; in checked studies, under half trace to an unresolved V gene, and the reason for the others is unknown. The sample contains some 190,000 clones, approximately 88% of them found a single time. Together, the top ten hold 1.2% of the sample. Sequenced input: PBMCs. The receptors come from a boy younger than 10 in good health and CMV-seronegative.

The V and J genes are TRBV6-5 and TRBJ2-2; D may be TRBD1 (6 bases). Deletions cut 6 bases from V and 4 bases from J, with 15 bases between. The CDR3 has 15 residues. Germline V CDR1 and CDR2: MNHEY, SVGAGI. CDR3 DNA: TGTGCCAGCAGCGGGCGACTGGGGGCCACCGGGGAGCTGTTTTTT. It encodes CASSGRLGATGELFF.

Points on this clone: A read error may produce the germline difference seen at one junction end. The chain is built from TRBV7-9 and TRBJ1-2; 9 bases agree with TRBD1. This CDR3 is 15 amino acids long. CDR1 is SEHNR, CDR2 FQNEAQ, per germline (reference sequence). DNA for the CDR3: TGTTCCAGCAGCCCCAAACGGGACAGGGACTATGGCTACACCTTC. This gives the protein CSSSPKRDRDYGYTF.

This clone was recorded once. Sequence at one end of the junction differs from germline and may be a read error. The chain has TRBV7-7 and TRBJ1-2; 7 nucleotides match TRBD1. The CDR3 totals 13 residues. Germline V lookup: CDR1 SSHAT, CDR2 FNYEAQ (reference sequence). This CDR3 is CASSLPDRAGYTF. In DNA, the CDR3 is TGTGCTAGCAGCTTACCTGACAGGGCTGGCTACACCTTC.

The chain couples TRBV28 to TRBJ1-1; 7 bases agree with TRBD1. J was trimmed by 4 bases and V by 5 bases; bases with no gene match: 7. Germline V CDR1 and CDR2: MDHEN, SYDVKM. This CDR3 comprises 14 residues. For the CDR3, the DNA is TGTGCCAGCAGTCGATCCAGGGGGTTCACTGAAGCTTTCTTT. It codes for CASSRSRGFTEAFF.

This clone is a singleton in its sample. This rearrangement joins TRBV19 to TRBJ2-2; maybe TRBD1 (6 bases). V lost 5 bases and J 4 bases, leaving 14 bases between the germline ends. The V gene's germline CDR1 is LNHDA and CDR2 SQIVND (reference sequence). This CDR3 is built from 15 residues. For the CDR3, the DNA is TGTGCCAGTAGTCACACAGGGACGGGCACCGGGGAGCTGTTTTTT. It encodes CASSHTGTGTGELFF.

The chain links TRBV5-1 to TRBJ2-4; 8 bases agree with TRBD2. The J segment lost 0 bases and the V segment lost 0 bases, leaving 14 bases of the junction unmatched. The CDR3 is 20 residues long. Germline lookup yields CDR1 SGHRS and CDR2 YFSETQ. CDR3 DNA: TGCGCCAGCAGCTTGGCGAGCGTCCTAGCGGGCGGACTAGCCAAAAACATTCAGTACTTC. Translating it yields CASSLASVLAGGLAKNIQYF.

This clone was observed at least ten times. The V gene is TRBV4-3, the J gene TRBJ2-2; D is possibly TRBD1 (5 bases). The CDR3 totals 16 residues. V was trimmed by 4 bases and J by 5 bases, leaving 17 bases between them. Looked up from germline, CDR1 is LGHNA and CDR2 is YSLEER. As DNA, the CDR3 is TGCGCCAGCAGCCCCTCTTTTGTAAGGGGTACCGGGGAGCTGTTTTTT. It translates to CASSPSFVRGTGELFF.

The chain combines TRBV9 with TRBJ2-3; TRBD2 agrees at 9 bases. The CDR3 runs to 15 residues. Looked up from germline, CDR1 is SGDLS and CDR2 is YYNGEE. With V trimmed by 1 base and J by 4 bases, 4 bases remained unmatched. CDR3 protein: CASSVLAGPSDTQYF. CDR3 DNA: TGTGCCAGCAGCGTACTAGCGGGGCCTTCAGATACGCAGTATTTT. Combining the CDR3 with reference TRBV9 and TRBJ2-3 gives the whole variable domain DSGVTQTPKHLITATGQRVTLRCSPRSGDLSVYWYQQSLDQGLQFLIQYYNGEERAKGNILERFSAQQFPDLHSELNLSSLELGDSALYFCASSVLAGPSDTQYFGPGTRLTVL.

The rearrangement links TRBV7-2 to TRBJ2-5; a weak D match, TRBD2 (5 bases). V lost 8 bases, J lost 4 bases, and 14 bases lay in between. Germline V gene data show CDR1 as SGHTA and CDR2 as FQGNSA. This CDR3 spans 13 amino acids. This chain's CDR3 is CASSQRRGETQYF. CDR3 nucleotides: TGTGCCAGCTCCCAACGCCGGGGAGAGACCCAGTACTTC.